The following is a TCR beta chain sequence with its context. Its antigen remains unknown. The sample originates from a study of identical twins. Whole-study results and caveats: The more abundant beta clonotypes in cord blood had fewer insertions, and memory repertoires did not show this. Out-of-frame beta chain sequences displayed weaker excess sharing between twins.

TCRdb recomputed calls from the 5' RACE reads with MiXCR, one row per CDR3 protein. The repertoire consists of about 530,000 distinct CDR3 sequences, with 13% to 15% occurring once and the leading ten covering around 0.48%. These data were also filed under a second study, of yellow fever vaccine responses in identical twins.

What was sequenced was CD4+ T cells sorted from blood. This TCR was recovered from a woman aged 18 to 35 in good health.

The CDR3 protein is CASRPTPGTSGRNEQFF. CDR3 DNA sequence: TGTGCCAGCAGGCCTACCCCGGGGACTAGCGGGAGAAATGAGCAGTTCTTC. The chain employs TRBV3-1 and TRBJ2-1, with 14 bases fitting TRBD2. J gave up 7 bases and V 6 bases, and 11 bases lay outside the gene matches. The CDR3 consists of 17 residues. Germline V gene sequence: CDR1 LGHDT, CDR2 YNNKEL (reference sequence).